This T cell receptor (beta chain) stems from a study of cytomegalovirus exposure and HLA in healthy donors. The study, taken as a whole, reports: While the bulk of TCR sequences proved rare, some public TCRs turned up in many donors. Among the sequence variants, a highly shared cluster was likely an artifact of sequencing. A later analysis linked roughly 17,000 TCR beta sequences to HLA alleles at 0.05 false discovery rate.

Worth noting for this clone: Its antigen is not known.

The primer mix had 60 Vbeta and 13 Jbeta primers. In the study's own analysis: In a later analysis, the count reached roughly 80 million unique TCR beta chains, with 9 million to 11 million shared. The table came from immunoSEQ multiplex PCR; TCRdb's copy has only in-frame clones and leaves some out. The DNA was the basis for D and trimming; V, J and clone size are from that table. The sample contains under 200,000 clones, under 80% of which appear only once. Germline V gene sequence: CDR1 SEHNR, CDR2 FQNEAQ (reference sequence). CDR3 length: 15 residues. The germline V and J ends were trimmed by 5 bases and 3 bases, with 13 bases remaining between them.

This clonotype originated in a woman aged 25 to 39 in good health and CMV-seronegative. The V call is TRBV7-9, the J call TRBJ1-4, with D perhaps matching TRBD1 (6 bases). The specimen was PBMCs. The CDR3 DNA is TGTGCCAGCAGCCTGGGGGGGGCCGCTAATGAAAAACTGTTTTTT. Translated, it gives CASSLGGAANEKLFF.